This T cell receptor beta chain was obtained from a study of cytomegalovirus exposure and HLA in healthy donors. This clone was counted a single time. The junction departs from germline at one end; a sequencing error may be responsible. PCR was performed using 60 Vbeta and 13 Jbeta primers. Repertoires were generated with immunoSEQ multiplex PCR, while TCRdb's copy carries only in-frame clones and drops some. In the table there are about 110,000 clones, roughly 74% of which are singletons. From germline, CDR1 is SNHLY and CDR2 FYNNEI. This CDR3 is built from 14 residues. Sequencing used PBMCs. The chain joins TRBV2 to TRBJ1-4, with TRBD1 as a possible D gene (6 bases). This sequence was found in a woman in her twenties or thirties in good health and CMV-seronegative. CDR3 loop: CASSGGGSTEKLFF. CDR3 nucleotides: TGTGCCAGTAGTGGTGGGGGCTCGACTGAAAAACTGTTTTTT.